The T cell receptor beta chain described here comes from a study of blood T cell repertoires in COVID-19. The overall study: Sample material is recorded as cDNA or gDNA derived from T cells, B-cell-depleted T cells, or PBMCs.

Original methodology: It was from reference gene primer amplification that nucleated cell counts were estimated. This table comes from immunoSEQ multiplex PCR, and its TCRdb copy is limited to in-frame clones, with some not included. V, J and clone size derive from that table, while D and trimming were established from the DNA sequence. The table lists roughly 290,000 clones, roughly 90% of them singletons. The receptor's source is a man aged 25 to 45 with acute or convalescent COVID-19. The sample was peripheral blood.

CDR3 protein: CASSPRGQSNTEAFF. The CDR3 nucleotides read TGTGCCAGCAGCCCCCGGGGACAGTCGAACACTGAAGCTTTCTTT. The chain employs TRBV7-9 and TRBJ1-1, with 7 bases lining up with TRBD1. Germline V gives CDR1 SEHNR, CDR2 FQNEAQ (reference sequence). V trimming: 5 bases; J trimming: 1 base; junction bases outside the gene matches: 7. This CDR3 has 15 amino acids.